Presented here are 8 T cell receptor beta chains from one specimen sequenced in a study of cytotoxic CD8 clonotypes in ibrutinib-treated CLL. Profiling relied on immunoSEQ multiplex PCR, and the TCRdb table lists in-frame clones only, not all of them. The table has around 30,000 clones, 62% seen once. This material consisted of PBMCs, taken before ibrutinib treatment. These TCRs come from a human donor with chronic lymphocytic leukemia.

The V call is TRBV30, the J call TRBJ1-3; D might be TRBD1 (6 bases). The length of the CDR3 is 12 residues. Trimming cost V 2 bases and J 7 bases, with 9 bases left between them. Germline V gives CDR1 GTSNPN, CDR2 SVGIG (reference sequence). CDR3 DNA: TGTGCCTGGAGTTCTACAGGGAACACCATATATTTT. Translating gives CAWSSTGNTIYF.

This clone was detected a few times. V is TRBV25-1 and J is TRBJ2-2, with D perhaps matching TRBD2 (6 bases). V lost 3 bases, J lost 4 bases, and 9 bases lay in between. The CDR3 runs to 14 residues. The germline gives CDR1 MGHDK, CDR2 SYGVNS. CDR3 in DNA: TGTGCCAGCAGTGACCCTAGCGTCACCGGGGAGCTGTTTTTT. Its translation: CASSDPSVTGELFF.

The chain carries TRBV4-1 and TRBJ2-5; D not resolved. V lost 0 bases, J lost 2 bases, and 10 bases lay in between. In germline, CDR1 is MGHRA, CDR2 YSYEKL. The CDR3 has 15 residues. CDR3 sequence (DNA): TGCGCCAGCAGCCAAGATGGGGATATTCAAGAGACCCAGTACTTC. Amino acids: CASSQDGDIQETQYF.

The J gene is TRBJ2-3, the V gene TRBV7-9; perhaps TRBD2 as D (5 bases). Trimming removed 8 bases at V and 0 bases at J, with 9 bases between. The CDR3 contains 13 residues. Germline CDR1 is SEHNR and CDR2 is FQNEAQ (reference sequence). The CDR3 is CASLAASTDTQYF. The CDR3 nucleotides are TGTGCCAGCCTAGCAGCTAGCACAGATACGCAGTATTTT.

The chain links TRBV18 to TRBJ2-1; a weak D match, TRBD2 (6 bases). The V end lost 3 bases, the J end lost 3 bases, and 12 bases lay between the germline ends. The CDR3 has 15 residues. Germline-derived CDR1 and CDR2 are KGHSH and LQKENI. CDR3 amino acids: CASSPVVADYNEQFF. The CDR3 nucleotides read TGTGCCAGCTCACCGGTGGTAGCGGACTACAATGAGCAGTTCTTC.

This chain connects TRBV13 to TRBJ1-3; D not certain. The V and J ends lost 5 bases and 6 bases respectively, with 11 bases between them. The CDR3 extends over 13 amino acids. The germline V gene has CDR1 PRHDT and CDR2 FYEKMQ (reference sequence). Written as DNA, the CDR3 is TGTGCCAGCAGCCAGAGGGCCGAAAACACCATATATTTT. It is translated as CASSQRAENTIYF.

This clone has a single count. J is TRBJ2-1 and V is TRBV5-5, with 14 bases fitting TRBD2. V lost 0 bases, J lost 2 bases, and 1 base stayed unmatched. Germline V lookup: CDR1 SGHKS, CDR2 YYEKEE (reference sequence). The CDR3 loop spans 17 amino acids. The CDR3 is CASSLGLAGGPYNEQFF. In DNA form, the CDR3 reads TGTGCCAGCAGCTTGGGACTAGCGGGAGGGCCCTACAATGAGCAGTTCTTC.

This chain links TRBV11-2 with TRBJ2-3, with D uncertain. Germline CDR1 is SGHAT and CDR2 is FQNNGV. The length of the CDR3 is 9 residues. V shed 8 bases and J shed 6 bases, with 3 bases lying between them. The CDR3 protein is CASGDTQYF. The CDR3 bases are TGTGCCAGCGGTGATACGCAGTATTTT.